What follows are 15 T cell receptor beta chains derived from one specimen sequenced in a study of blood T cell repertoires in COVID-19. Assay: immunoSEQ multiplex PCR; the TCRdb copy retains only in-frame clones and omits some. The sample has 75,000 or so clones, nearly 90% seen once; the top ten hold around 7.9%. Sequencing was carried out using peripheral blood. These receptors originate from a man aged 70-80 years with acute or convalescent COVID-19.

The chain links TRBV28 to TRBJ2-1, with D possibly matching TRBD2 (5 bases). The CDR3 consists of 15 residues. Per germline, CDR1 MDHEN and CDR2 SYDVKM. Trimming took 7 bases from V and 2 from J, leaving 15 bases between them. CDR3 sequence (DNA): TGTGCCAGCAACACCGTAGCGAAAGCCTACAATGAGCAGTTCTTC. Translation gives CASNTVAKAYNEQFF. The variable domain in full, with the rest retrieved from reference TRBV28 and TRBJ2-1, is DVKVTQSSRYLVKRTGEKVFLECVQDMDHENMFWYRQDPGLGLRLIYFSYDVKMKEKGDIPEGYSVSREKKERFSLILESASTNQTSMYLCASNTVAKAYNEQFFGPGTRLTVL.

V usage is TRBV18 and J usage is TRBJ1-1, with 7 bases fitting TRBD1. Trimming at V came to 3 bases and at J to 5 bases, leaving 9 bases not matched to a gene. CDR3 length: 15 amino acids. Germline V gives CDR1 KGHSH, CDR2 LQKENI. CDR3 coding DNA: TGTGCCAGCTCACCCTCGAGGGGGCAGGTTACTGAAGCTTTCTTT. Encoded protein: CASSPSRGQVTEAFF.

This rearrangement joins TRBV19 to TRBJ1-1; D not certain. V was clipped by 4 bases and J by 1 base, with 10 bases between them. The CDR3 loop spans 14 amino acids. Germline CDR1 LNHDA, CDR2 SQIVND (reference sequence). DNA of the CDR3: TGTGCCAGTAGTAAGGAGGGAGGGAACACTGAAGCTTTCTTT. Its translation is CASSKEGGNTEAFF. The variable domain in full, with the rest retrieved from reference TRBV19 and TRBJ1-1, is DGGITQSPKYLFRKEGQNVTLSCEQNLNHDAMYWYRQDPGQGLRLIYYSQIVNDFQKGDIAEGYSVSREKKESFPLTVTSAQKNPTAFYLCASSKEGGNTEAFFGQGTRLTVV.

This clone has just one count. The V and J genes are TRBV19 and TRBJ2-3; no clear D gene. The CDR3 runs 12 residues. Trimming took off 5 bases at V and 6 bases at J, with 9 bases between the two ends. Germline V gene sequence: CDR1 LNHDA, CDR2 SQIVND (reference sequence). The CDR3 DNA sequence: TGTGCCAGTAGTGGCCCCGGGGATACGCAGTATTTT. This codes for CASSGPGDTQYF.

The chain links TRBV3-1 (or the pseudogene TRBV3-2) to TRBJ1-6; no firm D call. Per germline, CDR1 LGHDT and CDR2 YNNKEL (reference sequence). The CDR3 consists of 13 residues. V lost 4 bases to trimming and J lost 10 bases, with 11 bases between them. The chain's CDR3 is CASSLGSASPLHF. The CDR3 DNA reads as TGTGCCAGCAGCCTGGGCTCGGCGTCACCCCTCCACTTT.

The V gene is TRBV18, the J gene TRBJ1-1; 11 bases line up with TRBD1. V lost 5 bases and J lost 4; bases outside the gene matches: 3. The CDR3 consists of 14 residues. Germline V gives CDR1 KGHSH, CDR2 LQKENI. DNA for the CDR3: TGTGCCAGCTCAGAAGGACAGGGGGCCACTGAAGCTTTCTTT. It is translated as CASSEGQGATEAFF.

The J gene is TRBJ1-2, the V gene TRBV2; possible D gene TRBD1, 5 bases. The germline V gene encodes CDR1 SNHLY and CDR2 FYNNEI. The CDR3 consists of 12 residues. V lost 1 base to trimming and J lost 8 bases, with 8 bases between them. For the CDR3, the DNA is TGTGCCAGCAGTGAAGATAGGACAGGCTACACCTTC. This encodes CASSEDRTGYTF.

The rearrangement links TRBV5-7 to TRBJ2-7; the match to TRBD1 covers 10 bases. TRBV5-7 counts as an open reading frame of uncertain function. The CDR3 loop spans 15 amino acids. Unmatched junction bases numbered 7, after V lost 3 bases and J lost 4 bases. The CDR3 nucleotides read TGTGCCAGCAGCTCGGGACAGGGGATTCTTTACGAGCAGTACTTC. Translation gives CASSSGQGILYEQYF.

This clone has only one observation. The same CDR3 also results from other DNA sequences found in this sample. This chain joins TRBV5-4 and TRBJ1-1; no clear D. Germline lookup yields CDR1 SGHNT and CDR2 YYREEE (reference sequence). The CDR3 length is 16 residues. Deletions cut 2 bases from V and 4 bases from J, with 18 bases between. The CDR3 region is CASSLGGAPRGTEAFF. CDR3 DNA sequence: TGTGCCAGCAGCTTAGGAGGAGCCCCGCGTGGCACTGAAGCTTTCTTT. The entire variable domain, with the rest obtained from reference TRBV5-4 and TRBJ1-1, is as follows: ETGVTQSPTHLIKTRGQQVTLRCSSQSGHNTVSWYQQALGQGPQFIFQYYREEENGRGNFPPRFSGLQFPNYSSELNVNALELDDSALYLCASSLGGAPRGTEAFFGQGTRLTVV.

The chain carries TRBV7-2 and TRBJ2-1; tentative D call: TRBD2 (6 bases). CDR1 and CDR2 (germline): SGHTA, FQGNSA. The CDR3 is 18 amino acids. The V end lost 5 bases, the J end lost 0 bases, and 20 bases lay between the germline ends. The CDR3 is CASSLYSGHQSSYNEQFF. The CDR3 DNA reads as TGTGCCAGCAGCCTATATAGCGGACACCAAAGCTCCTACAATGAGCAGTTCTTC.

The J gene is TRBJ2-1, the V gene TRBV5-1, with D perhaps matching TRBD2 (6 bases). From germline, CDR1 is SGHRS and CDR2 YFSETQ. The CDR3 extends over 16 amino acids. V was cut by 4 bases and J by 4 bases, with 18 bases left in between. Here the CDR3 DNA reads TGCGCCAGCAGCCCCGTGGCGGGACTGGGATACAATGAGCAGTTCTTC. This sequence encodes CASSPVAGLGYNEQFF.

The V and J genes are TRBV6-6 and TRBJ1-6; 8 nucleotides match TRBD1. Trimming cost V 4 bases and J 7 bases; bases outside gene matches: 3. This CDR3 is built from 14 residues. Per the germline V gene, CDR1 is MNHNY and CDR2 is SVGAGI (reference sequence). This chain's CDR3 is CASSLTGENSPLHF. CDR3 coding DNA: TGTGCCAGCAGTTTGACAGGGGAAAATTCACCCCTCCACTTT.

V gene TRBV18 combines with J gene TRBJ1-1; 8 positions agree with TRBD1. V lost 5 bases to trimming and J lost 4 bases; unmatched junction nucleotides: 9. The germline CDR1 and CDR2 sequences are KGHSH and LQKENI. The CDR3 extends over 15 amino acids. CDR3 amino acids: CASSFGQGGGTEAFF. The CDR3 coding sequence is TGTGCCAGCTCATTTGGACAGGGTGGGGGCACTGAAGCTTTCTTT.

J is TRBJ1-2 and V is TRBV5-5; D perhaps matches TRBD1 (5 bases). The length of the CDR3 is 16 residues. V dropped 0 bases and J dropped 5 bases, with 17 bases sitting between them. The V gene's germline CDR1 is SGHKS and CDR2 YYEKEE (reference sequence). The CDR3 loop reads CASSLGVGQGGYGYTF. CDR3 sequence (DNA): TGTGCCAGCAGCTTGGGGGTAGGGCAGGGAGGTTATGGCTACACCTTC.

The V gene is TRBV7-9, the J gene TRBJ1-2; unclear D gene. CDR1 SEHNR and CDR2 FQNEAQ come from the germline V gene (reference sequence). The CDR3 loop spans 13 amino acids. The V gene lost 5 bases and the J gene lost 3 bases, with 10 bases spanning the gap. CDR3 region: CASSRSGDYGYTF. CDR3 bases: TGTGCCAGCAGCCGCAGCGGTGACTATGGCTACACCTTC. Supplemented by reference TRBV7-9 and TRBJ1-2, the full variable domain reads DTGVSQNPRHKITKRGQNVTFRCDPISEHNRLYWYRQTLGQGPEFLTYFQNEAQLEKSRLLSDRFSAERPKGSFSTLEIQRTEQGDSAMYLCASSRSGDYGYTFGSGTRLTVV.